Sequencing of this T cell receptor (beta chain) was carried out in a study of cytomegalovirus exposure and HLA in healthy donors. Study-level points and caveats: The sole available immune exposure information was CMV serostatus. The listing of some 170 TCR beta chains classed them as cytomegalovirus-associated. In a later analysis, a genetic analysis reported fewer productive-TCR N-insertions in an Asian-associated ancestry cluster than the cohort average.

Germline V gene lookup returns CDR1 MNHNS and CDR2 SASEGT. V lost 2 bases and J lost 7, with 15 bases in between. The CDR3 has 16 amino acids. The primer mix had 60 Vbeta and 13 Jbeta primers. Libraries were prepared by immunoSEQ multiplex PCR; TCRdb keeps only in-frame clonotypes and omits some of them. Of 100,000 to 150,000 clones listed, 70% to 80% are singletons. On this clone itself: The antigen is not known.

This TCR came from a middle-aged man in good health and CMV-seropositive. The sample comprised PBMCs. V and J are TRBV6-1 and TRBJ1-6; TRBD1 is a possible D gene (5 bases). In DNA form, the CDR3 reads TGTGCCAGCAGTGAATCCCAGGGCGTCGGCAATTCACCCCTCCACTTT. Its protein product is CASSESQGVGNSPLHF.